This T cell receptor (beta chain) was identified in a study of long-term antiretroviral therapy in people with HIV. Researchers ran immunoSEQ v3.0 at survey level. Profiled with immunoSEQ multiplex PCR; TCRdb holds only in-frame clones, not every one. The table has 25,000 to 30,000 clones, roughly 92% seen once. About this clone itself: What it recognizes is unknown.

Trimming cost V 0 bases and J 8 bases, with 6 bases left between them. Germline-derived CDR1 and CDR2 are SGHNT and YYREEE (reference sequence). CDR3 length: 13 residues. Study-level points and caveats: With ART, diversity went up but was still lower than in transplant donor controls. Blood was collected between about 2003 and 2017, possibly under older ART regimens. Clones that had undergone expansion before ART dominated the repertoire at all time points.

The V gene is TRBV5-4, the J gene TRBJ1-6; D not resolved. This specimen was unsorted PBMCs, taken roughly 6.5 years after starting antiretroviral therapy. This clonotype originated in a woman aged 40 to 55 with HIV. CDR3 coding DNA: TGTGCCAGCAGCTTGGGGCCTGATTCACCCCTCCACTTT. This translates into CASSLGPDSPLHF.